Listed here are 5 T cell receptor beta chains from one sample, sequenced in a study of PD-1 blockade in classical Hodgkin lymphoma. Time point in this sample: cycle 4 day 1 (C4D1), after less than 7 weeks of nivolumab. No patient escaped relapse after autologous stem cell transplantation, and brentuximab vedotin exposure varied. Only in-frame clones appear in the TCRdb table, and some are missing; sequencing was by immunoSEQ multiplex PCR. Of approximately 61,000 clones in the sample, 70% to 90% were seen once. The source was peripheral blood mononuclear cells (PBMCs), collected before the fourth cycle of nivolumab. Receptor source: a human donor with classical Hodgkin lymphoma.

The V gene is TRBV7-9, the J gene TRBJ1-2; possible D gene TRBD1, 6 bases. CDR3 size: 12 residues. The germline V and J ends were trimmed by 10 bases and 2 bases, with 11 bases remaining between them. In germline, CDR1 is SEHNR, CDR2 FQNEAQ (reference sequence). CDR3 bases: TGTGCCATCACGGACAGAAACTATGGCTACACCTTC. This sequence encodes CAITDRNYGYTF.

A note on this clone: Other DNA sequences within the sample encode an identical CDR3. The rearrangement links TRBV5-1 to TRBJ2-5; D not resolved. Looked up from germline, CDR1 is SGHRS and CDR2 is YFSETQ. This CDR3 has 13 amino acids. Trimming stripped 4 bases from V and 2 bases from J, with 9 bases between. CDR3 loop: CASSPRGQETQYF. CDR3 in DNA: TGCGCCAGCAGCCCAAGAGGACAAGAGACCCAGTACTTC.

With respect to this clone: A junction boundary mismatches the germline segment, possibly from a read error. V and J are TRBV6-5 and TRBJ1-4, with a weak D call TRBD1 (5 bases). The CDR3 totals 15 residues. Germline V gene sequence: CDR1 MNHEY, CDR2 SVGAGI. The CDR3 sequence: CASRVIGTTNEKLFF. In DNA form, the CDR3 reads TGTGCTAGCAGGGTCATAGGGACAACTAATGAAAAACTGTTTTTT.

This chain uses TRBV7-9 with TRBJ2-5; D is ambiguous. Germline CDR1 is SEHNR and CDR2 is FQNEAQ (reference sequence). V was clipped by 7 bases and J by 4 bases, with 13 bases between them. This CDR3 has 13 residues. The CDR3 region is CASTRPPGETQYF. The CDR3, as DNA: TGTGCCAGCACCCGGCCCCCGGGAGAGACCCAGTACTTC.

The J gene is TRBJ1-3, the V gene TRBV9; D gene ambiguous. The CDR3 extends over 13 amino acids. Germline CDR1 is SGDLS and CDR2 is YYNGEE. Trimming stripped 0 bases from V and 4 bases from J, with 5 bases between. The CDR3 is CASSVVGGNTIYF. The CDR3 DNA sequence: TGTGCCAGCAGCGTAGTAGGCGGAAACACCATATATTTT. Full variable domain (outside the CDR3, taken from reference TRBV9 and TRBJ1-3): DSGVTQTPKHLITATGQRVTLRCSPRSGDLSVYWYQQSLDQGLQFLIQYYNGEERAKGNILERFSAQQFPDLHSELNLSSLELGDSALYFCASSVVGGNTIYFGEGSWLTVV.